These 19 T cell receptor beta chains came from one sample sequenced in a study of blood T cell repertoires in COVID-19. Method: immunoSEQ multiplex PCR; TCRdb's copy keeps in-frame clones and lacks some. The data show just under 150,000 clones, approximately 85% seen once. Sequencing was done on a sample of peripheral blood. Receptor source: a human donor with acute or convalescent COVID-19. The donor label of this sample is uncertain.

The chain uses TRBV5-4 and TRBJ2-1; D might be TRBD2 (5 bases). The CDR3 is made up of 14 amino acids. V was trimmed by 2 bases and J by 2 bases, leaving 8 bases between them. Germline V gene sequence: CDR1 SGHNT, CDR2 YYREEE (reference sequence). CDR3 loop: CASSLREPYNEQFF. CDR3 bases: TGTGCCAGCAGCTTAAGGGAGCCCTACAATGAGCAGTTCTTC.

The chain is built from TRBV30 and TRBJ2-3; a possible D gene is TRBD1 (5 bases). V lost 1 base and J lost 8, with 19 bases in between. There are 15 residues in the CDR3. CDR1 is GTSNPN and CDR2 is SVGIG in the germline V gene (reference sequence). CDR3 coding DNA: TGTGCCTGGAGTGATTTGACAGCCCCTACGGCTACGCAGTATTTT. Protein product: CAWSDLTAPTATQYF.

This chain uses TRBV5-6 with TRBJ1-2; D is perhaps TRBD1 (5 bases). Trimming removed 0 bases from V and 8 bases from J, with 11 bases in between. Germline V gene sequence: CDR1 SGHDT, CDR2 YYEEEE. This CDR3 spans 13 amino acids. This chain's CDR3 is CASSLAAGLGYTF. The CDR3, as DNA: TGTGCCAGCAGCTTGGCTGCAGGGCTGGGCTACACCTTC.

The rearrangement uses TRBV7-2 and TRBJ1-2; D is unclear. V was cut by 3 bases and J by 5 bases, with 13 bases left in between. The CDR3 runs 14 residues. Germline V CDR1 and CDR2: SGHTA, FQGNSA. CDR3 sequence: CASSFDNPRYGYTF. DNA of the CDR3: TGTGCCAGCAGCTTCGACAACCCTCGGTATGGCTACACCTTC.

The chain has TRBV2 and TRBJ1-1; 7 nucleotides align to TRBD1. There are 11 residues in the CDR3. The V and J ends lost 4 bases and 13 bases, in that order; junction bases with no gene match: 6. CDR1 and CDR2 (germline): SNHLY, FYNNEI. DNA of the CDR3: TGTGCCAGCAGTGTCGACAGGGACGTTTTCTTT. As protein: CASSVDRDVFF.

The CDR3 DNA follows: TGTGCCACCAGGAAAGGACAGGGGTCCTACGAGCAGTACTTC. Residues: CATRKGQGSYEQYF. The rearrangement links TRBV24-1 to TRBJ2-7; TRBD1 matches at 9 bases. This CDR3 has 14 amino acids. Germline values: CDR1 KGHDR, CDR2 SFDVKD. V shed 7 bases, J shed 1 base, and the junction held 4 bases outside the gene matches.

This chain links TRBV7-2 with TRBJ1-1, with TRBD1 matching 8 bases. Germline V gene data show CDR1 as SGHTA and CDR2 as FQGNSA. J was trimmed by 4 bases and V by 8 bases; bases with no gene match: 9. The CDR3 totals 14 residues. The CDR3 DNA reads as TGTGCCAGCGAAACAGGGGGAAGTAGCACTGAAGCTTTCTTT. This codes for CASETGGSSTEAFF.

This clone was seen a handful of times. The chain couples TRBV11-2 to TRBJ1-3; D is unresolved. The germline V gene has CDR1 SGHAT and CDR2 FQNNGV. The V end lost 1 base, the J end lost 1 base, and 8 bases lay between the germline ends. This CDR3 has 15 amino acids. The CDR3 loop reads CASSLGGESGNTIYF. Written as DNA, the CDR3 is TGTGCCAGCAGCTTAGGTGGGGAGTCTGGAAACACCATATATTTT.

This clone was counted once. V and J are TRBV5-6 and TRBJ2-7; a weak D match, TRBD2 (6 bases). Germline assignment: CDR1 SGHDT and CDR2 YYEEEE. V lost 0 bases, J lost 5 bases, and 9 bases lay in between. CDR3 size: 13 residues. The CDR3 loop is CASSLGLVDEQYV. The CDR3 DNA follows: TGTGCCAGCAGCTTGGGACTAGTCGACGAGCAGTACGTC.

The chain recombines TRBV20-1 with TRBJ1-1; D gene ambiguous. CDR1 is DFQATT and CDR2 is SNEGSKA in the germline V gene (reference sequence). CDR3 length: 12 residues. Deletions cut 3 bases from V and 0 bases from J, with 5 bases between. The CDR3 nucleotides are TGCAGTGCTAGTTTTATGAACACTGAAGCTTTCTTT. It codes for CSASFMNTEAFF.

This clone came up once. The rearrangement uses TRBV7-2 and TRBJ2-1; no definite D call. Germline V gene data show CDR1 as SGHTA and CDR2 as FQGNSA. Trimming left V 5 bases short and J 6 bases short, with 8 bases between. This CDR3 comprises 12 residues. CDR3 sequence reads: CASSAVANEQFF. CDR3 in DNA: TGTGCCAGCAGCGCGGTAGCCAATGAGCAGTTCTTC.

In nucleotides, the CDR3 is TGCAGCGGTACTTCTTCCGACGAGCAGTACTTC. Encoded protein: CSGTSSDEQYF. This rearrangement joins TRBV29-1 to TRBJ2-7, with D hard to call. Trimming pared 7 bases from V and 5 bases from J, leaving 12 bases between. There are 11 residues in the CDR3. From germline, CDR1 is SQVTM and CDR2 ANQGSEA.

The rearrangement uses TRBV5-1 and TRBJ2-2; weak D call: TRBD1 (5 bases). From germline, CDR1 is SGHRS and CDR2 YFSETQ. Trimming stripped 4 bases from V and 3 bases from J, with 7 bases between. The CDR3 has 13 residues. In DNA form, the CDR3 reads TGCGCCAGCAGCGACAGCGACACCGGGGAGCTGTTTTTT. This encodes CASSDSDTGELFF.

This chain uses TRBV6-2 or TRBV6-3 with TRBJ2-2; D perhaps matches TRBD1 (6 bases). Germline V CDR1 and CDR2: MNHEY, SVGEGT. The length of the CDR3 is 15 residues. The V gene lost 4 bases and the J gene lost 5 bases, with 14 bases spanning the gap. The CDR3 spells CASSSQQGFTGELFF. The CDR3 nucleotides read TGTGCCAGCAGTTCCCAACAGGGCTTTACCGGGGAGCTGTTTTTT.

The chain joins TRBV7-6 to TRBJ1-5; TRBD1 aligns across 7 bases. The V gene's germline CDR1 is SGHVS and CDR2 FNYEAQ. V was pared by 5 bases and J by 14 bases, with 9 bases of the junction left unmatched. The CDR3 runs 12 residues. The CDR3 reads CASSPIGGPKHF. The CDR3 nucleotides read TGTGCCAGCAGCCCCATAGGGGGCCCGAAGCATTTT.

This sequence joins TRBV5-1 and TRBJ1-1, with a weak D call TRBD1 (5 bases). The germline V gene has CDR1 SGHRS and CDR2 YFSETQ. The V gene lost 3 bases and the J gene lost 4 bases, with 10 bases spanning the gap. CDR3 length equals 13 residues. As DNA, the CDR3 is TGCGCCAGCAGCTCGGGGGGTAGCACTGAAGCTTTCTTT. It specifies CASSSGGSTEAFF.

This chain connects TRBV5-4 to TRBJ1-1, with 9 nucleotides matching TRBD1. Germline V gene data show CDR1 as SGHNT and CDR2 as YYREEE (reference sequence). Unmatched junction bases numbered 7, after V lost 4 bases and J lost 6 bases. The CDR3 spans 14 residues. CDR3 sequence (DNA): TGTGCCAGCAGCCCGCCGACAGGGGGGGCTGAAGCTTTCTTT. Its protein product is CASSPPTGGAEAFF. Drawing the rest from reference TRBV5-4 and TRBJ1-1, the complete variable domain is ETGVTQSPTHLIKTRGQQVTLRCSSQSGHNTVSWYQQALGQGPQFIFQYYREEENGRGNFPPRFSGLQFPNYSSELNVNALELDDSALYLCASSPPTGGAEAFFGQGTRLTVV.

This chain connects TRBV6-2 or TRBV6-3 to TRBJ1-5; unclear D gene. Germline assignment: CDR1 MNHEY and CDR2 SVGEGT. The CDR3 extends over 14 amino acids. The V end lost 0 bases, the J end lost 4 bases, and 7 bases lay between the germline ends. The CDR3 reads CASSYSGGNQPQHF. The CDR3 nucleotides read TGTGCCAGCAGTTACTCGGGAGGAAATCAGCCCCAGCATTTT.

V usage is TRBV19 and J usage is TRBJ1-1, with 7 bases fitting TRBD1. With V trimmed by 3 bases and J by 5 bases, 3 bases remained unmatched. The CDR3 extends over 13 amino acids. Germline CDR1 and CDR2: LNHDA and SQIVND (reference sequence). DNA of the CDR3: TGTGCCAGTAGTATTCAGGGGGGTACTGAAGCTTTCTTT. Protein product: CASSIQGGTEAFF.